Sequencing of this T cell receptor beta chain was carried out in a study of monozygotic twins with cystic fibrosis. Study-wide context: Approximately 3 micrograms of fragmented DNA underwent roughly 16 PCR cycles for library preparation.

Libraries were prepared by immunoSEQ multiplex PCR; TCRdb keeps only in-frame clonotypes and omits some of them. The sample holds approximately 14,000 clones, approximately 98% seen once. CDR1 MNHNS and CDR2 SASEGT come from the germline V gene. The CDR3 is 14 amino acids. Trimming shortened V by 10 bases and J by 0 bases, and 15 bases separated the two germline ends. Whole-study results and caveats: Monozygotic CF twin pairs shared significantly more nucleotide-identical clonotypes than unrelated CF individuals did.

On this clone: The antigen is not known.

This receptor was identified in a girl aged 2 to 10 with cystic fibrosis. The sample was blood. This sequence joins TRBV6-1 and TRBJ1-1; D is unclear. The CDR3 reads CAIYGESMNTEAFF. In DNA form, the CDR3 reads TGTGCCATCTACGGGGAGTCGATGAACACTGAAGCTTTCTTT.